Given below is one T cell receptor beta chain in context. These data are taken from a study of blood T cell repertoires in COVID-19. Germline assignment: CDR1 ENHRY and CDR2 SYGVKD. This CDR3 contains 16 residues. Trimming at V came to 1 base and at J to 2 bases, leaving 3 bases not matched to a gene. The method was immunoSEQ multiplex PCR; TCRdb's version includes in-frame clones alone and lacks a portion of them. The repertoire holds over 200,000 clones, about 83% seen once, with about 6.6% in the top ten. V usage is TRBV10-3 and J usage is TRBJ2-1, with 9 bases lining up with TRBD2. The clonotype originates from a middle-aged woman who had recovered from COVID-19. Input material: PBMCs or T cells enriched from blood (not recorded which). CDR3 DNA: TGTGCCATCAGTGAGTTGGCGGGAGGGGCCTACAATGAGCAGTTCTTC. This gives the protein CAISELAGGAYNEQFF.